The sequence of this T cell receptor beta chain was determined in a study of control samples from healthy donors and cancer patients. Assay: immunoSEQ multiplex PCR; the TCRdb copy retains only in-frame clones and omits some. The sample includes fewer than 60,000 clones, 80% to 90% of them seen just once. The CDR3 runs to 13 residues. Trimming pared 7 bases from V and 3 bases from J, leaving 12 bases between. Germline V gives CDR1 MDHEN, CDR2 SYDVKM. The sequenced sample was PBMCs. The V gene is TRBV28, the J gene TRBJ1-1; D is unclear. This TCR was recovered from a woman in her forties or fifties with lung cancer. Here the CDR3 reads CASKVEVDTEAFF. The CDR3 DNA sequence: TGTGCCAGCAAAGTGGAGGTGGACACTGAAGCTTTCTTT.